The next 29 T cell receptor beta chains were all read from a single sample in a study of low-dose radiotherapy and immunotherapy resistance in tumors. TCR amplification used 15 to 20 PCR cycles, a constant-region primer and a V-primer adapter. TCRdb redid the calling of the reads with MiXCR, one entry per CDR3 protein. The sample holds under 60,000 distinct CDR3 sequences, approximately 31% seen once. As to time point: after trial treatment. Treatment defined: LDRT plus nivolumab, ipilimumab, low-dose cyclophosphamide and aspirin (RACIN trial). The sample in question was PBMCs, obtained after low-dose radiotherapy plus immunotherapy. The receptors shown here come from a male donor with rectosigmoid adenocarcinoma.

J is TRBJ2-2 and V is TRBV10-2; possible D gene TRBD2, 5 bases. V lost 8 bases to trimming and J lost 5 bases, with 6 bases between them. The CDR3 runs to 11 residues. Looked up from germline, CDR1 is WSHSY and CDR2 is SAAADI. The DNA of the CDR3 is TGCGCCAGCGGGGAGACCGGGGAGCTGTTTTTT. Translated: CASGETGELFF.

This clonotype is deemed medium-sized (0.01 to 0.1%). The rearrangement joins TRBV28 to TRBJ1-5, with D tentatively TRBD1 (5 bases). The V and J ends lost 10 bases and 6 bases respectively, with 13 bases between them. The germline V gene has CDR1 MDHEN and CDR2 SYDVKM. The CDR3 spans 12 residues. In DNA, the CDR3 is TGTGCCATCAGACGGGGCTCTCAGCCCCAGCATTTT. Translating it yields CAIRRGSQPQHF.

Regarding this clonotype: One base separates it from a far larger clone, so it is likely a read error. The gene calls are TRBV5-1 and TRBJ2-7, with no clear D. The J call may be in error: the DNA end matches TRBJ2-1 better. Per the germline V gene, CDR1 is SGHRS and CDR2 is YFSETQ. The CDR3 has 13 amino acids. In nucleotides, the CDR3 is TGCGCCAGCAGCACCGTACTTAACAATGAGCAGTTCTTC. As protein: CASSTVLNNEQFF.

This clonotype came up many times. The CDR3 DNA reads as TGTGCCAGCAGCCGACTAGCGGAGAACACAGATACGCAGTATTTT. Translated, it gives CASSRLAENTDTQYF. The chain recombines TRBV3-1 with TRBJ2-3, with TRBD2 identical over 9 bases. The CDR3 extends over 15 amino acids. Looked up from germline, CDR1 is LGHDT and CDR2 is YNNKEL (reference sequence). Trimming removed 4 bases from V and 2 bases from J; junction bases left unmatched: 4.

This clonotype was picked up many times. The rearrangement links TRBV6-2 or TRBV6-3 to TRBJ2-7, with TRBD1 identical over 9 bases. This CDR3 comprises 16 residues. V lost 6 bases and J lost 2; bases outside the gene matches: 11. CDR1 and CDR2 from the germline V gene are MNHEY and SVGEGT. The CDR3, as DNA: TGTGCCAGCAGAGGCCGCACCGGGACAGGGCCCTACGAGCAGTACTTC. It yields the protein CASRGRTGTGPYEQYF.

This clonotype was seen more than once but under ten times. V gene TRBV7-2 combines with J gene TRBJ2-1; 10 bases map to TRBD1. Looked up from germline, CDR1 is SGHTA and CDR2 is FQGNSA. The length of the CDR3 is 17 residues. The trim removed 5 bases at V and 0 bases at J, leaving 7 bases unmatched. CDR3 DNA sequence: TGTGCCAGCAGCCCGGAGACAGGGGGCTTCTCCTACAATGAGCAGTTCTTC. The encoded protein is CASSPETGGFSYNEQFF.

This clonotype was seen once. This sequence joins TRBV28 and TRBJ2-7; D is unclear. With 3 bases removed from V and 3 bases from J, the gap between germline ends came to 15 bases. Germline lookup yields CDR1 MDHEN and CDR2 SYDVKM. CDR3 size: 15 residues. CDR3 amino acids: CASSFAENLRYEQYF. CDR3 coding DNA: TGTGCCAGCAGTTTCGCAGAAAACCTACGCTACGAGCAGTACTTC.

This clonotype was detected once. The chain recombines TRBV28 with TRBJ1-6, with TRBD1 matching over 7 bases. Germline values: CDR1 MDHEN, CDR2 SYDVKM. V lost 3 bases and J lost 2; bases outside the gene matches: 7. CDR3 length: 17 residues. Here the CDR3 reads CASSFPGTATYNSPLHF. The CDR3 nucleotides read TGTGCCAGCAGTTTTCCCGGGACAGCTACCTATAATTCACCCCTCCACTTT.

This clonotype occurred once. The chain employs TRBV5-1 and TRBJ2-1; perhaps TRBD2 as D (6 bases). V was pared by 0 bases and J by 3 bases, with 13 bases between. The CDR3 has 16 residues. Germline assignment: CDR1 SGHRS and CDR2 YFSETQ. The CDR3: CASSLVGGGYYNEQFF. The DNA for the CDR3 is TGCGCCAGCAGCTTGGTGGGGGGAGGATACTACAATGAGCAGTTCTTC.

This clonotype came up many times. The V and J genes are TRBV4-1 and TRBJ1-4; D not resolved. With 1 base removed from V and 7 bases from J, the gap between germline ends came to 7 bases. The germline V gene encodes CDR1 MGHRA and CDR2 YSYEKL. The CDR3 covers 13 residues. The CDR3 loop is CASSQGYAEKLFF. Here the CDR3 DNA reads TGCGCCAGCAGCCAAGGTTATGCTGAAAAACTGTTTTTT.

This clonotype was observed many times. This chain joins TRBV7-2 and TRBJ1-5; possibly TRBD1 for D (5 bases). This CDR3 has 15 residues. Germline V lookup: CDR1 SGHTA, CDR2 FQGNSA. V gave up 4 bases and J gave up 0 bases, with 10 bases separating them. The CDR3 sequence is CASSWGVDSNQPQHF. The DNA for the CDR3 is TGTGCCAGCAGCTGGGGGGTCGATAGCAATCAGCCCCAGCATTTT. The full variable domain, its missing parts supplied by reference TRBV7-2 and TRBJ1-5, is GAGVSQSPSNKVTEKGKDVELRCDPISGHTALYWYRQSLGQGLEFLIYFQGNSAPDKSGLPSDRFSAERTGGSVSTLTIQRTQQEDSAVYLCASSWGVDSNQPQHFGDGTRLSIL.

This clonotype was observed a handful of times. The chain has TRBV2 and TRBJ1-2, with 9 bases aligning to TRBD1. The junction had 3 bases not matched to a gene; V was cut back by 0 bases and J by 7 bases. CDR1 is SNHLY and CDR2 is FYNNEI in the germline V gene. CDR3 size: 14 residues. The CDR3 coding sequence is TGTGCCAGCAGTGAAGCGAGGACAGGGGTTGGCTACACCTTC. The encoded protein is CASSEARTGVGYTF.

This clonotype was seen ten or more times. The gene calls are TRBV6-2 or TRBV6-3 and TRBJ2-3, with a tentative D call TRBD1 (6 bases). This CDR3 spans 16 amino acids. Trimming took off 2 bases at V and 0 bases at J, with 12 bases between the two ends. Germline CDR1 is MNHEY and CDR2 is SVGEGT. The CDR3 protein is CASSYTPQGSTDTQYF. Written as DNA, the CDR3 is TGTGCCAGCAGTTACACGCCACAGGGCAGCACAGATACGCAGTATTTT.

V is TRBV2 and J is TRBJ1-2; D gene uncertain. Trimming took 4 bases from V and 5 from J, leaving 11 bases between them. This CDR3 contains 13 residues. The germline CDR1 and CDR2 sequences are SNHLY and FYNNEI. CDR3 region: CASSGDLGYGYTF. In nucleotides, the CDR3 is TGTGCCAGCAGTGGCGACCTGGGTTATGGCTACACCTTC.

This clonotype was recorded at least ten times. CDR3 nucleotide sequence: TGTGCCAGCAGTTCCCTAAACCAGGGGATTGGCGAAAAACTGTTTTTT. Translated, it gives CASSSLNQGIGEKLFF. The V and J genes are TRBV27 and TRBJ1-4; tentative D call: TRBD1 (6 bases). The germline V and J ends were trimmed by 4 bases and 8 bases, with 20 bases remaining between them. This CDR3 is 16 amino acids long. The germline CDR1 and CDR2 sequences are MNHEY and SMNVEV (reference sequence).

This clonotype was recorded at least ten times. The chain carries TRBV3-1 and TRBJ2-1, with D maybe TRBD1 (5 bases). Trimming left V 4 bases short and J 6 bases short, with 13 bases between. This CDR3 spans 14 amino acids. Germline V lookup: CDR1 LGHDT, CDR2 YNNKEL (reference sequence). CDR3 in amino acids: CASSPKGLGNEQFF. CDR3 DNA: TGTGCCAGCAGCCCCAAGGGGCTAGGCAATGAGCAGTTCTTC.

Comment on this clonotype: This likely stems from a read error, as it lies one base from a far larger clone. The gene calls are TRBV5-1 and TRBJ2-1; D unresolved. The CDR3 consists of 12 residues. V lost 3 bases and J lost 10, with 11 bases in between. Germline V gene lookup returns CDR1 SGHRS and CDR2 YFSETQ. The CDR3 loop reads CASSYYSYEQFF. The CDR3 region has the DNA TGCGCCAGCAGCTACTACAGCTACGAGCAGTTCTTC. Full variable domain (outside the CDR3, taken from reference TRBV5-1 and TRBJ2-1): KAGVTQTPRYLIKTRGQQVTLSCSPISGHRSVSWYQQTPGQGLQFLFEYFSETQRNKGNFPGRFSGRQFSNSRSEMNVSTLELGDSALYLCASSYYSYEQFFGPGTRLTVL.

This sequence joins TRBV5-1 and TRBJ2-7; D possibly matches TRBD1 or TRBD2 (7 bases each). This CDR3 region has 14 residues. Germline values: CDR1 SGHRS, CDR2 YFSETQ. Between the trimmed V and J ends, which lost 0 bases and 8 bases, there was a span of 15 bases. The CDR3 DNA reads TGCGCCAGCAGCTTGGGGCAGGGGGGGTGGAAGCAGTACTTC. It specifies CASSLGQGGWKQYF.

As for this clonotype: One base separates it from a far larger clone, so it is likely a read error. The chain carries TRBV4-2 and TRBJ2-7; 12 bases line up with TRBD1. The CDR3 length is 16 residues. The junction had 7 bases not matched to a gene; V was cut back by 0 bases and J by 7 bases. Germline CDR1 is LGHNA and CDR2 is YNFKEQ. The CDR3 DNA reads TGTGCCAGCAGCCAAGAGGGGACAGGGGGCTACAATGAGCAGTACTTC. It encodes CASSQEGTGGYNEQYF.

The sample holds many counts of this clonotype. The chain joins TRBV28 to TRBJ2-2, with D perhaps matching TRBD1 (6 bases). The germline gives CDR1 MDHEN, CDR2 SYDVKM. Trimming left V 7 bases short and J 1 base short, with 16 bases between. CDR3 length equals 16 residues. CDR3 protein: CASTDYGQKNTGELFF. Here the CDR3 DNA reads TGTGCCAGCACCGATTACGGACAGAAGAACACCGGGGAGCTGTTTTTT.

This clonotype was recorded many times. The gene calls are TRBV10-1 and TRBJ2-7; TRBD2 matches 7 bases. This CDR3 has 14 amino acids. J was trimmed by 5 bases and V by 2 bases; bases with no gene match: 6. CDR1 and CDR2 from the germline V gene are WNHNN and SYGVQD (reference sequence). This CDR3 is CASSEAGESDEQYF. For the CDR3, the DNA is TGCGCCAGCAGTGAGGCGGGGGAGTCGGACGAGCAGTACTTC.

The sample holds one count of this clonotype. The chain joins TRBV28 to TRBJ2-1; D is uncertain. CDR1 MDHEN and CDR2 SYDVKM come from the germline V gene. This CDR3 is built from 12 residues. The V and J ends lost 3 bases and 4 bases respectively, with 4 bases between them. The CDR3 DNA sequence: TGTGCCAGCAGTTTCGTGTACAATGAGCAGTTCTTC. Translating gives CASSFVYNEQFF.

This clonotype was seen a single time. The rearrangement links TRBV6-1 to TRBJ1-1; 8 positions agree with TRBD1. Trimming took 2 bases from V and 6 from J; bases not matched to a gene: 5. This CDR3 comprises 14 residues. CDR1 is MNHNS and CDR2 is SASEGT in the germline V gene. CDR3 sequence: CASSEYRGKSEAFF. Written as DNA, the CDR3 is TGTGCCAGCAGTGAATACAGGGGGAAATCTGAAGCTTTCTTT.

This clonotype was detected ten times or more. The genes are TRBV7-3 and TRBJ2-1; D might be TRBD1 (6 bases). Trimming took off 5 bases at V and 5 bases at J, with 16 bases between the two ends. Germline CDR1 reads SGHTA; CDR2 reads FQGTGA. The CDR3 runs 15 residues. DNA for the CDR3: TGTGCCAGCAGCAAAGCCGGGACAACTGACAATGAGCAGTTCTTC. Translating it yields CASSKAGTTDNEQFF.

This clonotype was recorded many times. The chain couples TRBV11-2 to TRBJ1-2; D is possibly TRBD1 (6 bases). The CDR3 length is 11 residues. Trimming took off 3 bases at V and 8 bases at J, with 7 bases between the two ends. The germline V gene has CDR1 SGHAT and CDR2 FQNNGV. The CDR3 protein is CASSFRGGYTF. CDR3 in DNA: TGTGCCAGCAGCTTCAGGGGAGGCTACACCTTC.

This clonotype was observed many times. This chain links TRBV7-6 with TRBJ2-1; D possibly corresponds to TRBD1 (6 bases). Trimming pared 6 bases from V and 2 bases from J, leaving 17 bases between. CDR1 and CDR2 from the germline V gene are SGHVS and FNYEAQ. The CDR3 runs 16 residues. CDR3 sequence (DNA): TGTGCCAGCAGTCCCTTCCGGGACATCGCCTACAATGAGCAGTTCTTC. This gives the protein CASSPFRDIAYNEQFF. Drawing the rest from reference TRBV7-6 and TRBJ2-1, the complete variable domain is GAGVSQSPRYKVTKRGQDVALRCDPISGHVSLYWYRQALGQGPEFLTYFNYEAQQDKSGLPNDRFSAERPEGSISTLTIQRTEQRDSAMYRCASSPFRDIAYNEQFFGPGTRLTVL.

This clonotype was counted ten times or more. The rearrangement joins TRBV6-2 or TRBV6-3 to TRBJ1-2; D uncertain. The germline gives CDR1 MNHEY, CDR2 SVGEGT. The V gene lost 5 bases and the J gene lost 3 bases, with 13 bases spanning the gap. CDR3 length: 14 residues. The CDR3 is CASSVGERYYGYTF. As DNA, the CDR3 is TGTGCCAGCAGTGTCGGGGAGCGATACTATGGCTACACCTTC.

This clonotype was recorded at least ten times. The V and J genes are TRBV4-3 and TRBJ1-1; possible D gene TRBD1, 5 bases. This CDR3 has 16 residues. Trimming removed 4 bases from V and 5 bases from J, with 20 bases in between. From germline, CDR1 is LGHNA and CDR2 YSLEER. The CDR3 loop reads CASSPFLAGRKTEAFF. The CDR3 nucleotides read TGCGCCAGCAGCCCGTTCCTGGCAGGGAGAAAGACTGAAGCTTTCTTT.

This clonotype has ten or more counts. The chain carries TRBV12-3 or TRBV12-4 and TRBJ1-5, with 9 bases matching TRBD1. CDR3 length: 16 amino acids. V was pared by 11 bases and J by 2 bases, with 13 bases of the junction left unmatched. CDR3 sequence: CAVQTGGSVGNQPQHF. The CDR3 DNA follows: TGTGCCGTCCAGACAGGGGGGTCTGTGGGCAATCAGCCCCAGCATTTT.